This T cell receptor (beta chain) comes out of a study of blood T cell repertoires in COVID-19. Study-wide context: Samples of COVID-19 (acute and convalescent) were obtained from the United States, Italy and Spain. Nucleic acid was either cDNA or gDNA, and it came from T cells, B-cell-depleted T cells, or PBMCs.

As handled by the study authors: Counts of nucleated cells, estimated from reference gene primer amplification, were obtained. The assay was immunoSEQ multiplex PCR, and TCRdb's table has in-frame clones only and misses some. The V and J calls and clone size were taken over from that table, and D and trimming were inferred from the DNA. The sample holds around 140,000 clones, 80% to 90% seen once. CDR1 and CDR2 from the germline V gene are SGDLS and YYNGEE. CDR3 size: 15 residues. J lost 6 bases, V lost 0 bases, and 4 bases had no gene match. The sequence came from a woman aged 45 to 65 with acute or convalescent COVID-19. Material: peripheral blood. This chain links TRBV9 with TRBJ2-7, with 12 bases aligning to TRBD2. The CDR3 region has the DNA TGTGCCAGCAGCGTAGCGCTAGCGGGAGGGCGCGAGCAGTACTTC. Protein sequence: CASSVALAGGREQYF.